The clone carrying this T cell receptor beta chain has only a few counts. Trimming removed 2 bases at V and 0 bases at J, with 5 bases between. The germline V gene encodes CDR1 MNHNS and CDR2 SASEGT. CDR3 length equals 15 residues. The sample is drawn from a study of blood T cell repertoires in COVID-19. Original methodology: Nucleated cell number was recorded as an estimate derived from reference gene primer amplification. Clones were sequenced by immunoSEQ multiplex PCR, and TCRdb holds only the in-frame ones, with some missing. D and trimming were read from the DNA, whereas the V and J calls and clone size are those reported in that table. Seen here are around 380,000 clones, 81% observed once, and the top ten hold around 1.1%.

This TCR was sampled from a human donor with acute or convalescent COVID-19. The donor label of this sample is uncertain. The sequenced sample was peripheral blood. The gene calls are TRBV6-1 and TRBJ2-6, with D unresolved. CDR3 DNA: TGTGCCAGCAGTGAAAGGAGCTCTGGGGCCAACGTCCTGACTTTC. The encoded protein is CASSERSSGANVLTF.